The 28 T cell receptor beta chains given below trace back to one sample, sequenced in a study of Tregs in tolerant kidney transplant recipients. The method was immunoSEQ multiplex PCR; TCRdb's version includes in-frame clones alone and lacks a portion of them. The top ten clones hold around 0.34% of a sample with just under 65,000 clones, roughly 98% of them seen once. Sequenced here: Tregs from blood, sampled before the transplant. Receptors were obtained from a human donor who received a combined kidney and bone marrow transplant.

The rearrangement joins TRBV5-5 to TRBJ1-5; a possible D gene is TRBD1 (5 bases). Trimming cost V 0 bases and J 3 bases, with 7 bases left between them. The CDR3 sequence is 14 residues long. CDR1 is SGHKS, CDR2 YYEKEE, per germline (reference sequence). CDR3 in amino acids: CASSLGQFNQPQHF. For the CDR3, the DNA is TGTGCCAGCAGCTTGGGACAGTTCAATCAGCCCCAGCATTTT.

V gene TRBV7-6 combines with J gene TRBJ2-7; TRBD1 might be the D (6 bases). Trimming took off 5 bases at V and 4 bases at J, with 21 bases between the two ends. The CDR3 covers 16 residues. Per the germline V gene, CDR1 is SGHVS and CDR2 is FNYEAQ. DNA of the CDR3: TGTGCCAGCAGCCGGCCTTCAGGGGACGGGTCGTACGAGCAGTACTTC. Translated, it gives CASSRPSGDGSYEQYF.

CDR3 nucleotide sequence: TGCGCCAGCGGGCTCGTTGGGCCTAAGGACATTCAGTACTTC. As protein: CASGLVGPKDIQYF. The chain recombines TRBV5-1 with TRBJ2-4; the D is unclear. Trimming removed 7 bases from V and 8 bases from J, with 19 bases in between. Germline lookup yields CDR1 SGHRS and CDR2 YFSETQ. The CDR3 consists of 14 residues.

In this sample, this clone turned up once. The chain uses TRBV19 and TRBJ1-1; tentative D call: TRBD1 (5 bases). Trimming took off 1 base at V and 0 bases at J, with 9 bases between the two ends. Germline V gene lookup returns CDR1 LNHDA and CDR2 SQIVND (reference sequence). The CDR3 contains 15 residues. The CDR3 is CASSIVRALNTEAFF. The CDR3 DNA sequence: TGTGCCAGTAGTATAGTCAGGGCGCTGAACACTGAAGCTTTCTTT.

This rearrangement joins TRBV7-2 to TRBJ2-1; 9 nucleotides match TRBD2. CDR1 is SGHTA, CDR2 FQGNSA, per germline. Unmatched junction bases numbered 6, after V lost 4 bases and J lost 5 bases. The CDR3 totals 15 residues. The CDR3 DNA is TGTGCCAGCAGCTCCGGGACTAGCTATGACAATGAGCAGTTCTTC. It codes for CASSSGTSYDNEQFF.

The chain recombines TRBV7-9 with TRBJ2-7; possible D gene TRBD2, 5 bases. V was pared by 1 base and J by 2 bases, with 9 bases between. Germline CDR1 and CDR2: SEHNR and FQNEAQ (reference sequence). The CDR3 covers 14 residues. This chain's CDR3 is CASSLGSGPYEQYF. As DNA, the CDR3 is TGTGCCAGCAGCTTAGGCAGCGGACCCTACGAGCAGTACTTC.

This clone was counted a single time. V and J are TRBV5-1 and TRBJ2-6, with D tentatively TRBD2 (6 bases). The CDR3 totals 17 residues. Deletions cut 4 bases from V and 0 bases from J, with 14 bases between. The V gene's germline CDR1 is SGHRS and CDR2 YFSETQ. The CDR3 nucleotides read TGCGCCAGCAGCAACGACCGGGACTCCTCTGGGGCCAACGTCCTGACTTTC. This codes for CASSNDRDSSGANVLTF. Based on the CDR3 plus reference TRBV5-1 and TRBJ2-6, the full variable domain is KAGVTQTPRYLIKTRGQQVTLSCSPISGHRSVSWYQQTPGQGLQFLFEYFSETQRNKGNFPGRFSGRQFSNSRSEMNVSTLELGDSALYLCASSNDRDSSGANVLTFGAGSRLTVL.

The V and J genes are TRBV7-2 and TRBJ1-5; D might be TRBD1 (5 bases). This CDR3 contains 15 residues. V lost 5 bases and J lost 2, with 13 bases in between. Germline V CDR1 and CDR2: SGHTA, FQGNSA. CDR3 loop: CASSPEGAGNQPQHF. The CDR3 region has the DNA TGTGCCAGCAGCCCGGAAGGGGCAGGCAATCAGCCCCAGCATTTT.

The CDR3: CAWSRDSLNQPQHF. The CDR3 nucleotides are TGTGCCTGGAGCCGGGACAGCCTCAATCAGCCCCAGCATTTT. The chain combines TRBV30 with TRBJ1-5; 7 bases are shared with TRBD1. Per germline, CDR1 GTSNPN and CDR2 SVGIG (reference sequence). The CDR3 sequence is 14 residues long. J gave up 3 bases and V 3 bases, and 5 bases lay outside the gene matches.

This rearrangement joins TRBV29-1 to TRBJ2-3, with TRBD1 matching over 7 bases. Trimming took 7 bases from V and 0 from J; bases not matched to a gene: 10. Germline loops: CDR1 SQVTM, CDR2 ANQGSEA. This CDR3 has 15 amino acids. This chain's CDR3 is CSGLGTATSTDTQYF. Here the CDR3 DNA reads TGCAGCGGTCTCGGGACAGCCACTAGCACAGATACGCAGTATTTT.

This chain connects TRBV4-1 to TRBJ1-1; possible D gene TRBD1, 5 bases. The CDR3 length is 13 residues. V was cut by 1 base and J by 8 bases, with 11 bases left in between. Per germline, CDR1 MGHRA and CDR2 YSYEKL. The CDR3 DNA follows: TGCGCCAGCAGCCAAGTACTGCGGGGCGAAGCTTTCTTT. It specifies CASSQVLRGEAFF.

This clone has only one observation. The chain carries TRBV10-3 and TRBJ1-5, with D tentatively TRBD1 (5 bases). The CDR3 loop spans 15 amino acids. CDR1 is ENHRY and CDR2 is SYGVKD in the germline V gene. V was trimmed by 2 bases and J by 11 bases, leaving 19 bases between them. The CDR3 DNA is TGTGCCATCAGTGAGGGGGGGGTCACCTTGACGGCCCAGCATTTT. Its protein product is CAISEGGVTLTAQHF.

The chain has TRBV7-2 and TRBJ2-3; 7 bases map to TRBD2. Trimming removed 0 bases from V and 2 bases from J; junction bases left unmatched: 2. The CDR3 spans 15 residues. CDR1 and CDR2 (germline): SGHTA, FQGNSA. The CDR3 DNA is TGTGCCAGCAGCTTAGCGGGGGGGTACACAGATACGCAGTATTTT. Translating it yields CASSLAGGYTDTQYF.

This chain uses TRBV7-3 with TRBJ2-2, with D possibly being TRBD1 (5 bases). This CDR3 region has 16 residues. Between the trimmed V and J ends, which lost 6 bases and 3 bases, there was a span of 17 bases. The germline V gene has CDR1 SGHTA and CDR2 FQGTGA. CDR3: CASSYRRGKDTGELFF. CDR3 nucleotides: TGTGCCAGCAGTTATAGAAGGGGCAAGGACACCGGGGAGCTGTTTTTT.

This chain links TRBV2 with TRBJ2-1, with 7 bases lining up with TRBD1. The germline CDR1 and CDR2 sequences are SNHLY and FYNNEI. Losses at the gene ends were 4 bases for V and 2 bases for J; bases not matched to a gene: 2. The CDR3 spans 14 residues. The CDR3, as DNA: TGTGCCAGCAGTGGTCAGGGGGCCTACAATGAGCAGTTCTTC. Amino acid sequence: CASSGQGAYNEQFF.

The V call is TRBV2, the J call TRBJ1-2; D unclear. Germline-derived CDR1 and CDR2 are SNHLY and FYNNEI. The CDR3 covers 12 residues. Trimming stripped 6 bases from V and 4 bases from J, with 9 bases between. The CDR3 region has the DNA TGTGCCAGCAGGGTCCCAGGCTATGGCTACACCTTC. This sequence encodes CASRVPGYGYTF.

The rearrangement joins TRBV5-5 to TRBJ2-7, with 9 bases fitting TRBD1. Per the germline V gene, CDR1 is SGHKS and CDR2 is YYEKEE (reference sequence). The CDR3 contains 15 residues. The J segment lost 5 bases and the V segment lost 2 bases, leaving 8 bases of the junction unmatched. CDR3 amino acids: CASSFLGDRVDEQYF. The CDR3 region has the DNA TGTGCCAGCAGCTTCCTCGGGGACAGGGTCGACGAGCAGTACTTC.

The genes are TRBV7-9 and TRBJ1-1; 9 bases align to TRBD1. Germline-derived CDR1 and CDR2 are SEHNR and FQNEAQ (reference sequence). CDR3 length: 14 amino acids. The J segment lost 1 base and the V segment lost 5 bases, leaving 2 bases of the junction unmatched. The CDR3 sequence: CASSLQGANTEAFF. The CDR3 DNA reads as TGTGCCAGCAGCCTACAGGGGGCGAACACTGAAGCTTTCTTT.

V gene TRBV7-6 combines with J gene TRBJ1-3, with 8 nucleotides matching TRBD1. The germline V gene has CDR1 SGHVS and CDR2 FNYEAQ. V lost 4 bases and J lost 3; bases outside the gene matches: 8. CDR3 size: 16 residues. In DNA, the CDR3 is TGTGCCAGCAGCTCCTCTCAGGGGGCGCGTGGAAACACCATATATTTT. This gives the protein CASSSSQGARGNTIYF.

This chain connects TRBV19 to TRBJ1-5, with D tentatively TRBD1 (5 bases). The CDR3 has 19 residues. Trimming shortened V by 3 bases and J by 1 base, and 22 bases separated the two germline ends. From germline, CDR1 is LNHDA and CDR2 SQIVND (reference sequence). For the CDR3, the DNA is TGTGCCAGTAGTATTGCCCCGAGTTGGGGCCGAACCAGCAATCAGCCCCAGCATTTT. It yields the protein CASSIAPSWGRTSNQPQHF.

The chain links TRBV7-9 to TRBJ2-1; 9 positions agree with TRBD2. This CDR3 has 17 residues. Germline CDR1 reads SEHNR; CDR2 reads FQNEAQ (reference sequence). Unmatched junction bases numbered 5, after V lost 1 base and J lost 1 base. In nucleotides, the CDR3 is TGTGCCAGCAGCTTAGAACTTCTAGCGGGATCCTACAATGAGCAGTTCTTC. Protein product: CASSLELLAGSYNEQFF. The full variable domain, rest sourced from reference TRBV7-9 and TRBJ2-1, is DTGVSQNPRHKITKRGQNVTFRCDPISEHNRLYWYRQTLGQGPEFLTYFQNEAQLEKSRLLSDRFSAERPKGSFSTLEIQRTEQGDSAMYLCASSLELLAGSYNEQFFGPGTRLTVL.

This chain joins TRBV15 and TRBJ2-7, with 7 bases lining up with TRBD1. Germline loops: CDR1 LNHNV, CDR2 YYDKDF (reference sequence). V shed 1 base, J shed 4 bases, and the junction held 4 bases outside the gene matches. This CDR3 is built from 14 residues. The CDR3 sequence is CATSRGQGRYEQYF. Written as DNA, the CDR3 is TGTGCCACCAGCAGAGGACAGGGTCGATACGAGCAGTACTTC.

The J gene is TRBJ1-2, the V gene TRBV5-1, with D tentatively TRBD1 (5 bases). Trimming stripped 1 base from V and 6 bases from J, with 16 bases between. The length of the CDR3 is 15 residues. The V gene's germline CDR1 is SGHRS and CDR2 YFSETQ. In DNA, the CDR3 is TGCGCCAGCAGCTTGAACGCAGGGAGGGTCGATGGCTACACCTTC. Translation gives CASSLNAGRVDGYTF.

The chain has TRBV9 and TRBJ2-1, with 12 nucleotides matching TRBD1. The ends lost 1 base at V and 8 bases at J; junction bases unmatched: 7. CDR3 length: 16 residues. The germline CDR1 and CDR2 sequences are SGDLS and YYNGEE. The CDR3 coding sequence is TGTGCCAGCAGCGTACGTGGGACAGGGGGCCCGTATGAGCAGTTCTTC. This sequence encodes CASSVRGTGGPYEQFF.

The CDR3 DNA reads as TGTGCCAGCAGCTACCGGGACAGGCCCTACGAGCAGTACTTC. Translated, it gives CASSYRDRPYEQYF. V usage is TRBV7-9 and J usage is TRBJ2-7; 8 positions match TRBD1. The CDR3 is 14 residues long. Germline lookup yields CDR1 SEHNR and CDR2 FQNEAQ (reference sequence). Trimming took 4 bases from V and 2 from J; bases not matched to a gene: 4.

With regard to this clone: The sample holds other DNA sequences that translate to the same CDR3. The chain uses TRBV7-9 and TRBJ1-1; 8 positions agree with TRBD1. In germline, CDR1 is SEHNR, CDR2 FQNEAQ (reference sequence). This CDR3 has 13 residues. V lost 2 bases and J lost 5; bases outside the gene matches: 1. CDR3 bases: TGTGCCAGCAGCTTAACAGGGGGGACTGAAGCTTTCTTT. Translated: CASSLTGGTEAFF.

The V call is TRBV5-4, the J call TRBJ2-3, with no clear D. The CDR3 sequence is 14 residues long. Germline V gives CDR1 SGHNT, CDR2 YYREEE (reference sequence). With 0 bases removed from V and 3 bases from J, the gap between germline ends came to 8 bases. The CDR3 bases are TGTGCCAGCAGCTTGGACGGGTTTACAGATACGCAGTATTTT. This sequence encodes CASSLDGFTDTQYF.

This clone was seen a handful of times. CDR3 in amino acids: CAMSSSGGQETQYF. The CDR3 DNA reads TGTGCCATGAGTTCAAGCGGGGGTCAAGAGACCCAGTACTTC. The V call is TRBV10-3, the J call TRBJ2-5; the match to TRBD2 covers 8 bases. Trimming at V came to 9 bases and at J to 2 bases, leaving 8 bases not matched to a gene. Per the germline V gene, CDR1 is ENHRY and CDR2 is SYGVKD. The CDR3 runs to 14 residues.